This T cell receptor beta chain was identified in a study of blood T cell repertoires in COVID-19. As for the study in general: Acute-phase and convalescent COVID-19 samples originated in the United States, Italy and Spain.

Participants' own reports of clinical history determined their cohort assignment. What the recovered Cohort 3 donors had was two negative PCRs, clearance, or symptom resolution. Authors' analysis steps: Amplifying reference gene primers gave estimates of nucleated cell counts. Generated by immunoSEQ multiplex PCR, the TCRdb table keeps only in-frame clones and is missing some. That table supplies the V and J calls and clone size; D and trimming were determined from the DNA. The table includes about 300,000 clones, roughly 85% detected once. The TCR was taken from a woman aged 25 to 39 who had recovered from COVID-19. Sample: PBMCs or T cells enriched from blood (not recorded which).

The CDR3 DNA reads as TGTGCCAGTAGTATTACAGGGGGCGGCTACGAGCAGTACTTC. Its protein product is CASSITGGGYEQYF. The chain uses TRBV19 and TRBJ2-7, with 9 bases lining up with TRBD1. Germline CDR1 LNHDA, CDR2 SQIVND (reference sequence). The CDR3 totals 14 residues. J lost 3 bases, V lost 3 bases, and 3 bases had no gene match.